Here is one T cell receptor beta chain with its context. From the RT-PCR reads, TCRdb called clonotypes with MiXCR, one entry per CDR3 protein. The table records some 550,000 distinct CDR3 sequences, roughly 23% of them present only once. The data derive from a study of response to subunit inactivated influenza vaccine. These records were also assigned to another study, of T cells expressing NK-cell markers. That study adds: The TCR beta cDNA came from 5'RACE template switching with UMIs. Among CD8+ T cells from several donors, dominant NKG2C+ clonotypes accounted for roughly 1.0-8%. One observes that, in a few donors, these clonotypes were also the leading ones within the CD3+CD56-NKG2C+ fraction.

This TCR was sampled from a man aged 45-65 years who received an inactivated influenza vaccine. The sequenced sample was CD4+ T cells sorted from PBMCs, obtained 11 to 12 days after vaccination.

CDR3 loop: CSARDLEGGTYEQYF. CDR3 DNA sequence: TGCAGTGCTAGAGATCTCGAGGGGGGAACCTACGAGCAGTACTTC. This chain uses TRBV20-1 with TRBJ2-7; D is perhaps TRBD1 or TRBD2 (6 bases each). The CDR3 runs to 15 residues. Per the germline V gene, CDR1 is DFQATT and CDR2 is SNEGSKA (reference sequence). V was clipped by 0 bases and J by 2 bases, with 14 bases between them.